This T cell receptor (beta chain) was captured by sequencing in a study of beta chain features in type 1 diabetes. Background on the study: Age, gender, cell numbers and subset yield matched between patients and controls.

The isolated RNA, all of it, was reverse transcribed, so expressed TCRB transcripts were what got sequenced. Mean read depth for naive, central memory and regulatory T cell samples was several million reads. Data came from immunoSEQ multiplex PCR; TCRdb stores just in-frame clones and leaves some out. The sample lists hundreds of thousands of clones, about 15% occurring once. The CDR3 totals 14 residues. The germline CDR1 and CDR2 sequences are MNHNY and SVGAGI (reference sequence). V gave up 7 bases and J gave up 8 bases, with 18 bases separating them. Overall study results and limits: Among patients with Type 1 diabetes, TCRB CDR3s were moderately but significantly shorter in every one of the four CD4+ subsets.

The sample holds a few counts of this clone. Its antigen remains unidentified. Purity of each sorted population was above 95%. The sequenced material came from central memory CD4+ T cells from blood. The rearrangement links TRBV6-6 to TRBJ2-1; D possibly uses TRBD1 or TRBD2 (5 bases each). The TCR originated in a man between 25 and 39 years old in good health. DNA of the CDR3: TGTGCCAGCACCCTGGGACCCCGGCGGGATGAGCAGTTCTTC. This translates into CASTLGPRRDEQFF.